This T cell receptor (beta chain) emerged from a study of blood T cell repertoires in COVID-19. Original data processing: Counts of nucleated cells, estimated from reference gene primer amplification, were obtained. TCRdb's copy holds only in-frame clones and misses some; the assay was immunoSEQ multiplex PCR. V and J calls and clone size come straight from that table; D and trimming were deduced from the DNA. The sample comprises roughly 150,000 clones, about four fifths of which are singletons, and 8.1% rests with the top ten. This CDR3 contains 11 residues. V was pared by 8 bases and J by 1 base, with 5 bases between. The germline gives CDR1 LNHDA, CDR2 SQIVND (reference sequence).

The sequenced material came from peripheral blood. The chain combines TRBV19 with TRBJ2-5; D unclear. The clonotype was recovered from a woman aged 55 to 70 with COVID-19, enrolled during active disease. The DNA of the CDR3 is TGTGCCAGTTCGTCCCAAGAGACCCAGTACTTC. This sequence encodes CASSSQETQYF.